The 18 T cell receptor beta chains listed next were all sequenced from one sample in a study of blood T cell repertoires in COVID-19. Profiling relied on immunoSEQ multiplex PCR, and the TCRdb table lists in-frame clones only, not all of them. The profile shows 98,000 or so clones, 80% to 90% of them singletons. The sequenced sample was peripheral blood. These receptors were taken from a human donor in a cohort sampled during active COVID-19.

This chain connects TRBV7-3 to TRBJ2-2; 9 bases are a match to TRBD1. Germline V gene sequence: CDR1 SGHTA, CDR2 FQGTGA. The CDR3 covers 14 residues. Trimming cost V 5 bases and J 6 bases; bases outside gene matches: 4. The CDR3 here is CASSQQGAPGELFF. As DNA, the CDR3 is TGTGCCAGCAGCCAACAGGGGGCGCCCGGGGAGCTGTTTTTT. Variable domain in full (rest from reference TRBV7-3 and TRBJ2-2): GAGVSQTPSNKVTEKGKYVELRCDPISGHTALYWYRQSLGQGPEFLIYFQGTGAADDSGLPNDRFFAVRPEGSVSTLKIQRTERGDSAVYLCASSQQGAPGELFFGEGSRLTVL.

The chain combines TRBV11-2 with TRBJ2-5, with 7 bases that match TRBD1. This CDR3 spans 14 amino acids. CDR1 and CDR2 from the germline V gene are SGHAT and FQNNGV. Germline trimming cut 5 bases from V and 2 bases from J; bases unmatched to any gene: 5. CDR3 bases: TGTGCCAGCAGCACCCCGACAGGGCAAGAGACCCAGTACTTC. It codes for CASSTPTGQETQYF.

The chain recombines TRBV7-9 with TRBJ2-3; 7 bases align to TRBD2. V lost 5 bases to trimming and J lost 0 bases; unmatched junction nucleotides: 14. Germline V gives CDR1 SEHNR, CDR2 FQNEAQ (reference sequence). This CDR3 is built from 18 residues. The CDR3 here is CASSPMQPGLLSTDTQYF. The CDR3 bases are TGTGCCAGCAGCCCTATGCAGCCGGGACTACTGAGCACAGATACGCAGTATTTT. The entire variable domain, with the rest obtained from reference TRBV7-9 and TRBJ2-3, is as follows: DTGVSQNPRHKITKRGQNVTFRCDPISEHNRLYWYRQTLGQGPEFLTYFQNEAQLEKSRLLSDRFSAERPKGSFSTLEIQRTEQGDSAMYLCASSPMQPGLLSTDTQYFGPGTRLTVL.

This clone was observed a few times. V usage is TRBV5-4 and J usage is TRBJ2-7; TRBD2 might be the D (5 bases). CDR1 is SGHNT, CDR2 YYREEE, per germline (reference sequence). The CDR3 runs 13 residues. V was clipped by 9 bases and J by 3 bases, with 16 bases between them. The CDR3 loop reads CAISDGPYYEQYF. CDR3 bases: TGTGCCATTAGCGACGGGCCGTACTACGAGCAGTACTTC.

This chain connects TRBV27 to TRBJ1-5, with D perhaps TRBD1 (5 bases). Trimming removed 6 bases at V and 8 bases at J, with 14 bases between. Germline V CDR1 and CDR2: MNHEY, SMNVEV (reference sequence). The CDR3 runs to 13 residues. The CDR3, as DNA: TGTGCCAGCAGCTTGGGACTGGTCGAGCCCCAGCATTTT. Translation gives CASSLGLVEPQHF.

The chain joins TRBV6-6 to TRBJ1-5; 8 bases match TRBD1. From germline, CDR1 is MNHNY and CDR2 SVGAGI (reference sequence). Unmatched junction bases numbered 9, after V lost 5 bases and J lost 3 bases. The CDR3 totals 16 residues. The CDR3 DNA is TGTGCCAGCAGTCGAACCCGACAGGGGATCAATCAGCCCCAGCATTTT. Translated, it gives CASSRTRQGINQPQHF.

In DNA, the CDR3 is TGTGCCAGCAGCCAAAATACGGACAGTTACGAGCAGTACTTC. As protein: CASSQNTDSYEQYF. V is TRBV11-2 and J is TRBJ2-7; possibly TRBD1 for D (6 bases). Trimming cost V 5 bases and J 4 bases, with 15 bases left between them. Germline values: CDR1 SGHAT, CDR2 FQNNGV. The CDR3 runs 14 residues.

The chain carries TRBV5-1 and TRBJ2-3, with D maybe TRBD2 (6 bases). The V end was cut by 4 bases, the J end by 7 bases, with 13 bases between. The CDR3 has 13 amino acids. The germline CDR1 and CDR2 sequences are SGHRS and YFSETQ. DNA of the CDR3: TGCGCCAGCAGCGACTCTAGCGTAAATACGCAGTATTTT. Amino acid sequence: CASSDSSVNTQYF.

V is TRBV11-2 and J is TRBJ1-3, with 8 bases aligning to TRBD1. In germline, CDR1 is SGHAT, CDR2 FQNNGV. The CDR3 is made up of 14 amino acids. Trimming at V came to 4 bases and at J to 3 bases, leaving 2 bases not matched to a gene. CDR3 nucleotide sequence: TGTGCCAGCAGCTCGACAGGGGTTGGAAACACCATATATTTT. Protein: CASSSTGVGNTIYF.

The chain is built from TRBV6-5 and TRBJ1-2; 8 bases are shared with TRBD1. With V trimmed by 4 bases and J by 5 bases, 9 bases remained unmatched. Germline values: CDR1 MNHEY, CDR2 SVGAGI. This CDR3 is built from 15 residues. The CDR3 sequence is CASSFRTGREYGYTF. The CDR3 DNA reads TGTGCCAGCAGTTTTCGGACAGGGAGGGAGTATGGCTACACCTTC.

This clone was counted once. The chain couples TRBV6-6 to TRBJ2-1; 8 bases fit TRBD2. This CDR3 has 15 amino acids. J lost 7 bases, V lost 5 bases, and 10 bases had no gene match. From germline, CDR1 is MNHNY and CDR2 SVGAGI (reference sequence). In DNA, the CDR3 is TGTGCCAGCAGTCCCCCGGGGGGGCTCACTAATGAGCAGTTCTTC. Amino acids: CASSPPGGLTNEQFF.

The chain employs TRBV24-1 and TRBJ2-3, with 7 positions matching TRBD1. CDR3 length equals 15 residues. From germline, CDR1 is KGHDR and CDR2 SFDVKD. V trimming: 7 bases; J trimming: 3 bases; junction bases outside the gene matches: 9. The CDR3 nucleotides are TGTGCCACCAGCCGACAGGGTGATTCGACAGATACGCAGTATTTT. Residues: CATSRQGDSTDTQYF.

The genes are TRBV5-1 and TRBJ1-6, with D possibly matching TRBD1 (6 bases). CDR3 length: 15 amino acids. V was clipped by 1 base and J by 7 bases, with 12 bases between them. Germline V lookup: CDR1 SGHRS, CDR2 YFSETQ. As DNA, the CDR3 is TGCGCCAGCAGCTTGTCCGGACAGCAGAATTCACCCCTCCACTTT. Encoded protein: CASSLSGQQNSPLHF. The full variable domain, completed using reference TRBV5-1 and TRBJ1-6, is KAGVTQTPRYLIKTRGQQVTLSCSPISGHRSVSWYQQTPGQGLQFLFEYFSETQRNKGNFPGRFSGRQFSNSRSEMNVSTLELGDSALYLCASSLSGQQNSPLHFGNGTRLTVT.

V usage is TRBV28 and J usage is TRBJ2-3; 7 positions match TRBD1. V shed 5 bases and J 3 bases; nucleotides not matched to a gene: 11. The CDR3 has 16 amino acids. Germline V gene sequence: CDR1 MDHEN, CDR2 SYDVKM. Written as DNA, the CDR3 is TGTGCCAGCAGTGCCACTCCGGGACAGCCTACAGATACGCAGTATTTT. Translated: CASSATPGQPTDTQYF.

V and J are TRBV6-5 and TRBJ2-7; 10 bases align to TRBD1. The ends lost 5 bases at V and 6 bases at J; junction bases unmatched: 7. CDR3 length: 14 residues. The germline CDR1 and CDR2 sequences are MNHEY and SVGAGI. The CDR3 loop reads CASSPPGQGFEQYF. The DNA of the CDR3 is TGTGCCAGCAGTCCGCCGGGACAGGGGTTCGAGCAGTACTTC.

The chain uses TRBV28 and TRBJ1-3; D uncertain. CDR3 length: 12 amino acids. Germline V gene sequence: CDR1 MDHEN, CDR2 SYDVKM. Trimming stripped 4 bases from V and 4 bases from J, with 5 bases between. CDR3 residues: CASSSPGNTIYF. The CDR3 DNA reads as TGTGCCAGCAGTTCCCCAGGAAACACCATATATTTT. Together with reference TRBV28 and TRBJ1-3, the CDR3 gives the full variable domain: DVKVTQSSRYLVKRTGEKVFLECVQDMDHENMFWYRQDPGLGLRLIYFSYDVKMKEKGDIPEGYSVSREKKERFSLILESASTNQTSMYLCASSSPGNTIYFGEGSWLTVV.

The rearrangement joins TRBV19 to TRBJ1-1; 7 nucleotides match TRBD1. Per germline, CDR1 LNHDA and CDR2 SQIVND (reference sequence). The CDR3 runs 15 residues. Unmatched junction bases numbered 10, after V lost 5 bases and J lost 4 bases. The CDR3 region is CASSSPDRVLTEAFF. The CDR3 nucleotides read TGTGCCAGTAGTTCGCCCGACAGGGTCCTCACTGAAGCTTTCTTT.

The J gene is TRBJ2-2, the V gene TRBV7-9; 9 nucleotides align to TRBD1. V was clipped by 11 bases and J by 6 bases; unmatched bases: 16. The CDR3 sequence is 16 residues long. The germline V gene has CDR1 SEHNR and CDR2 FQNEAQ (reference sequence). The CDR3 bases are TGTGCCGCATCCTCGTCCCGGGACAGGGTCTCCGGGGAGCTGTTTTTT. Its protein is CAASSSRDRVSGELFF.